The rows below give T cell receptor beta chains drawn from one sample of a study of T-cell reconstitution after alpha-beta-depleted transplantation in children. TCRdb re-called the PCR reads with MiXCR, one entry per CDR3 protein. The sample yields roughly 500,000 distinct CDR3 sequences, around 17% seen once. Sequenced here: PBMCs from the stem cell graft donor, sampled from the stem cell graft. These receptors all come from a human donor who donated a stem cell graft to a child with acute lymphoblastic leukemia. The CDR3 runs from the conserved cysteine through the conserved F or W.

V | CDR3
TRBV6-5 | CASSYGIYNEQFF
TRBV15 | CATDSTRGAYNEQFF
TRBV5-6 | CASSLGTSGSVGNEQFF
TRBV18 | CDSSRLPTSGNSYEQYF
TRBV29-1 | CSAYLGHSSYNEQFF
TRBV5-1 | CASSLVGREREQFF
TRBV20-1 | CSHLAGSSYNEQFF
TRBV3-1 | CASSQSQLDRKNQPQHF
TRBV7-2 | CASSPRTAVSKNIQYF
TRBV11-2 | CASSLTGGGGEQYF
TRBV29-1 | CSVAQTDNEQFF
TRBV2 | CASTRINYGYTF
TRBV7-2 | CASSPRVRYGAYNEQFF
TRBV11-2 | CASSLDEWTGGGYTF
TRBV20-1 | CSARASNTGELFF
TRBV29-1 | CSVVEGAVYEQYF
TRBV21-1 | CASSTFTSTDTQYF
TRBV6-5 | CASSYSVDTEAFF
TRBV20-1 | CSAVTSGRSYNEQFF
TRBV7-3 | CASSSGLLSYNEQFF
TRBV29-1 | CSVVAQNSYEQYF
TRBV5-1 | CASSLDRGPTEAFF
TRBV7-9 | CASSSLGEGELDNEQFF
TRBV20-1 | CSASSGNSGNTIYF
TRBV21-1 | CASSQGLTVCGYTF
TRBV12-3/TRBV12-4 | CASSPLEFYEQYF
TRBV14 | CASSLETAIPSYNEQFF
TRBV20-1 | CSAIGQYDEKLFF
TRBV2 | CASSEESVSYEQYF
TRBV5-4 | CASSFSRVTSTDTQYF
TRBV19 | CASSIEGLAQNNEQFF
TRBV12-3/TRBV12-4 | CASSLGTGTYYEQYF
TRBV7-9 | CASSLDLVGEQYF
TRBV20-1 | CSARPTVLNTEAFF
TRBV5-1 | CASSRTSGSPGADTQYF
TRBV6-4 | CASRLPGPNEKLFF
TRBV7-2 | CASGGGLASYEQYF
TRBV7-2 | CASSLVWSNFQDTQYF
TRBV2 | CASNRQGTPIYGYTF
TRBV9 | CASSVTSGSMDTQYF